The rows below give T cell receptor beta chains drawn from one sample of a study of T-cell memory formation after mild COVID-19. Via MiXCR, TCRdb re-called the 5' RACE reads, giving one row per CDR3 protein. The table records 550,000 to 650,000 distinct CDR3 sequences, around a sixth of them present only once. Source material: PBMCs or a T cell subset sorted from them (not recorded which). The receptors come from an adult woman who had mild COVID-19 (a few samples of this study predate the infection). Cell type and time point are not known. Each CDR3 is given with its conserved first and last residue. Some rows mark clone size as missing; the rest say once, few, many or name a class of expanded clone.

J gene,clone size,V gene,CDR3 protein
TRBJ1-2,NA,TRBV12-3/TRBV12-4,CASSHRPAAGRYGYTF
TRBJ2-1,NA,TRBV20-1,CSASWVASNEQFF
TRBJ2-7,NA,TRBV3-1,CASSQRLTGLVSEQYF
TRBJ1-6,NA,TRBV20-1,CSARPLTPRDPLHF
TRBJ1-5,NA,TRBV6-1,CASNRSTQGANQPQHF
TRBJ2-7,few,TRBV12-3/TRBV12-4,CASSFIAREQYF
TRBJ2-1,NA,TRBV12-3/TRBV12-4,CASSLARGGGVGWNEQFF
TRBJ2-7,few,TRBV19,CATKRDTSSYEQYF
TRBJ2-2,few,TRBV7-2,CASSLAGTSGRGELFF
TRBJ1-2,NA,TRBV11-2,CASSLGQGRGGYTF
TRBJ2-2,NA,TRBV19,CASSISRAGIPGELFF
TRBJ2-1,few,TRBV27,CASSLRSTGADEQFF
TRBJ2-7,NA,TRBV6-2/TRBV6-3,CASSYLYDEQYF
TRBJ1-6,NA,TRBV11-2,CASSLRGQHLYNSPLHF
TRBJ1-2,few,TRBV20-1,CSARALRGYTF
TRBJ1-1,few,TRBV11-3,CASSSGQSAFF
TRBJ2-5,NA,TRBV4-3,CASSQGGGQRQETQYF
TRBJ1-5,NA,TRBV12-3/TRBV12-4,CASSPGLQNQPQHF
TRBJ2-1,few,TRBV6-2/TRBV6-3,CASSYLGLAGGYDNEQFF
TRBJ2-1,NA,TRBV19,CASSIAGLANNEQFF
TRBJ2-7,NA,TRBV20-1,CGGTSGGTYEQYF
TRBJ2-2,few,TRBV3-1,CASSQDLASTGELFF
TRBJ1-1,NA,TRBV12-5,CASGPSGGEAFF
TRBJ1-5,many,TRBV7-6,CASSLAGHNQPQHF
TRBJ2-3,few,TRBV7-9,CASSFRDPDTQYF
TRBJ2-7,few,TRBV20-1,CRVAGGFTSYEQYF
TRBJ2-4,many,TRBV18,CASSPATGGTKNIQYF
TRBJ2-3,NA,TRBV7-8,CASSLRRLGGTDTQYF
TRBJ2-2,NA,TRBV9,CASTPGNTGELFF
TRBJ2-1,few,TRBV7-2,CASSLNPGTSGPESSYNEQFF
TRBJ2-4,NA,TRBV6-5,CASSYTLTGAKNIQYF
TRBJ2-7,NA,TRBV27,CASSPFGQGTYEQYF
TRBJ1-5,NA,TRBV6-5,CASRPQGFDPQPQHF
TRBJ2-5,NA,TRBV12-3/TRBV12-4,CASSLPGLAGAVETQYF
TRBJ1-1,few,TRBV20-1,CSARVWAEAFF
TRBJ2-3,few,TRBV29-1,CSVRLAGPTDTQYF
TRBJ2-1,few,TRBV28,CASSSVSRTGGRNEQFF
TRBJ2-3,NA,TRBV3-1,CASSQVSAARSGKTDTQYF
TRBJ2-7,few,TRBV7-3,CASSLGPSVTYEQYF
TRBJ1-2,few,TRBV20-1,CSAPDPGYGYTF
TRBJ2-1,few,TRBV11-1,CASSLKRTYNEQFF